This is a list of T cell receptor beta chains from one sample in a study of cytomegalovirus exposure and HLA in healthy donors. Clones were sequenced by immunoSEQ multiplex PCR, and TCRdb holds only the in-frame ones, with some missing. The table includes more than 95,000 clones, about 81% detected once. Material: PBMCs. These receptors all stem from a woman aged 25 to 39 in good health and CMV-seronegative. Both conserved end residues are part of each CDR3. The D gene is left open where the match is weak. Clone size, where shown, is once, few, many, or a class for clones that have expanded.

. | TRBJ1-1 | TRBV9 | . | TGTGCCAGCAACCCGTTCGAAGGGGCCACTGAAGCTTTCTTT | CASNPFEGATEAFF
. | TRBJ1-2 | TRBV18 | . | TGTGCCAGCTCCCGGGGGGACAAGGGACGTGATGGCTACACCTTC | CASSRGDKGRDGYTF
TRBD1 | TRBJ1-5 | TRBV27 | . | TGTGCCAGCAGTGCCGGGACAGGCCGCAATCAGCCCCAGCATTTT | CASSAGTGRNQPQHF
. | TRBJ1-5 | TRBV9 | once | TGTGCCAGCAGCGTACATGGAGGGGACAATCAGCCCCAGCATTTT | CASSVHGGDNQPQHF
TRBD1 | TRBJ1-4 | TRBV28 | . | TGTGCCAGCAGTTCTACAGGGGGCGGTGAAAAACTGTTTTTT | CASSSTGGGEKLFF
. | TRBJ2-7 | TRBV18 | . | TGTGCCAGCTCACCAGCCCGGGGGTACGAGCAGTACTTC | CASSPARGYEQYF
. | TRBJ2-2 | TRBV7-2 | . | TGTGCCAGCAGCTTAGCGGGTTGGGGCGGTAGGATCGTTAACACCGGGGAGCTGTTTTTT | CASSLAGWGGRIVNTGELFF
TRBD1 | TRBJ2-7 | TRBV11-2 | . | TGTGCCAGCAGCTTAAAGGGACAGGGGGCATCGAGAGGCTACGAGCAGTACTTC | CASSLKGQGASRGYEQYF
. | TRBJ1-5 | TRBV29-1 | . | TGCAGCGTCCGCCTCAGTGGCGGCGATAGCAATCAGCCCCAGCATTTT | CSVRLSGGDSNQPQHF
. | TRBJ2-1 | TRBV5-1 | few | TGCGCCAGCAGCTTGGGGGACTTATACAATGAGCAGTTCTTC | CASSLGDLYNEQFF
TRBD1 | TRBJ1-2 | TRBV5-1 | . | TGCGCCAGCAGGGATGAAGGACAGGGGAAATATGGCTACACCTTC | CASRDEGQGKYGYTF
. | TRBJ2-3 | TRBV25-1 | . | TGTGCCAGCAGTCTGAGCGGGGATACGCAGTATTTT | CASSLSGDTQYF
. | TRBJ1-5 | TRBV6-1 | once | TGTGCCAGCAGTAAAGGCGAAATCAATCAGCCCCAGCATTTT | CASSKGEINQPQHF
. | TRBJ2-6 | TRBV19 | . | TGTGCCAGCAGGTCCGACAGCTCTGGGGCCAACGTCCTGACTTTC | CASRSDSSGANVLTF
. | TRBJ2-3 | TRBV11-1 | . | TGTGCCAGCAGCTTTAGTAGCTCGGGGGATACGCAGTATTTT | CASSFSSSGDTQYF
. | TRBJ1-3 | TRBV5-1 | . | TGCGCCAGCAGCTTGGGAACGGGGGGCACTGGAAACACCATATATTTT | CASSLGTGGTGNTIYF
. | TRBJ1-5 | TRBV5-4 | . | TGTGCCAGCATAGTCTGGGGCCAGCCCCAGCATTTT | CASIVWGQPQHF
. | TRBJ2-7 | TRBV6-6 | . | TGTGCCAGCAGTTGGGCCCCATCCTACGAGCAGTACTTC | CASSWAPSYEQYF
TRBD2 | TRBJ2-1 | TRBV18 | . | TGTGCCAGCTCACCACCGACTAGCGGGGGTTTCTTTGGTGAGCAGTTCTTC | CASSPPTSGGFFGEQFF
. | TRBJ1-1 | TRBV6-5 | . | TGTGCCAGCAGTTACGGGGGCGGATTTCACACTGAAGCTTTCTTT | CASSYGGGFHTEAFF
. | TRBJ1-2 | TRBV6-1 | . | TGTGCCAGCAGTGAAGTGGGGCAGAACTATGGCTACACCTTC | CASSEVGQNYGYTF
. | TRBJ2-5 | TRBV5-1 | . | TGCGCCAGCAGCAACAGCTTCCAAGAGACCCAGTACTTC | CASSNSFQETQYF
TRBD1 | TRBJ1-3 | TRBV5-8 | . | TGTGCCAGCAGCCCTGGGACAGCCGGAAACACCATATATTTT | CASSPGTAGNTIYF
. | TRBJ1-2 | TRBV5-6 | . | TGTGCCAGCAGCTCAACGCCAAACGAGGGCTACACCTTC | CASSSTPNEGYTF
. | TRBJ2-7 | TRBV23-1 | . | TGCGCCAGCAGTCATTCGGCGGTAGCGGAAACCTACGAGCAGTACTTC | CASSHSAVAETYEQYF
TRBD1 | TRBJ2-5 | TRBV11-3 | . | TGTGCCAGCAGCTTATTTGGACAGGGGCGGCAAGAGACCCAGTACTTC | CASSLFGQGRQETQYF
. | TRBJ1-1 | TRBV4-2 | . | TGTGCCAGCAGCCGGAGCGTCCGGAGCCGGGGCACTGAAGCTTTCTTT | CASSRSVRSRGTEAFF
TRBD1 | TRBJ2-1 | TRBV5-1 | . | TGCGCCAGCAGCCTCGGGACAGGGCCTGACAATGAGCAGTTCTTC | CASSLGTGPDNEQFF